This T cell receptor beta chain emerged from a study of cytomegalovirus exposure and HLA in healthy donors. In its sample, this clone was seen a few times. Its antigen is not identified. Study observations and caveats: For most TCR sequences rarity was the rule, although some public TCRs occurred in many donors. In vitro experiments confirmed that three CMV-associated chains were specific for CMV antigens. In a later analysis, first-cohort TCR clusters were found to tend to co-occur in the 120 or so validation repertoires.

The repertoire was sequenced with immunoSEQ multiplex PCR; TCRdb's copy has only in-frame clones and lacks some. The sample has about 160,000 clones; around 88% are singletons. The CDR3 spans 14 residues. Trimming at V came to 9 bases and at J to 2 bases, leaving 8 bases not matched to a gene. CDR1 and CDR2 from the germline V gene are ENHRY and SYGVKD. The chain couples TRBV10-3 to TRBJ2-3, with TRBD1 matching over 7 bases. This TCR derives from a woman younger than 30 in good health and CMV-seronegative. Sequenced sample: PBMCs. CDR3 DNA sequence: TGTGCCATGAAGGGGGCGTTCGTCACAGATACGCAGTATTTT. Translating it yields CAMKGAFVTDTQYF.